The entry below gives a single T cell receptor beta chain sequence along with its context. This clone was counted a few times. The antigen it recognizes is unknown. No much larger clone exists at a distance of one base, and base qualities are not known. From its cysteine to its phenylalanine, the CDR3 spans 14 amino acids. Just CDR3 DNA is preserved here, 42 bases in frame from base 1. Single viable CD3+CD4+CD8-CD45RO+ cells were sorted as memory CD4+ T cells on a FACSAria II. CMV serostatus was determined using a Roche Elecsys assay that detects serum IgG against CMV pp150, pp28, p38 and p52. Following thawing, total CD4+ T cells were enriched through positive selection using CD4 magnetic microbeads. The samples came from a different study that was designed specifically to examine the CD4+ T cell memory repertoire. Following standard operating procedures, peripheral blood mononuclear cells were isolated and cryopreserved, while serum was kept at -80 degrees C. The staining used CD3-PerCP (BW264/56), CD4-APC (RPA-T4), CD45RO-PE (UCHT1) and CD8-Pacific Orange (3B5) antibodies, and Sytox blue was used to exclude non-viable cells.

The data stem from a study of memory CD4+ T cells and cytomegalovirus serostatus (dated by TCRdb to about 2019). As for the study more broadly: The cohort comprised some 35 healthy Belgian adults, 9 CMV seropositive and about 24 CMV seronegative. CD4+ memory TCRbeta repertoires of a Belgian cohort with known cytomegalovirus serostatus were sequenced in order to replicate a published TCR-based CMV serostatus classifier. Beyond this particular receptor, the publication reports: The results were read as suggesting that the CMV-associated TCR signature is, for the most part, present in the CD4+ memory repertoire. Of around 150 previously reported CMV-associated TCRbeta sequences, 55 to 75 appeared in the CD4+ memory repertoires, each in one to five individuals. For predicting CMV serostatus, the median bootstrapped AUC was 0.95 using the original framework and about 0.9 using a US-trained random forest. Unlike the original study, which covered naive and memory CD4+ and CD8+ populations, the Belgian study sequenced only CD4+CD45RO+ memory cells. A median bootstrapped AUC of roughly 0.94 with a 95% CI of 0.76-1.00 was achieved on the Belgian cohort by the original-framework classifier.

Genomic DNA was extracted from sorted cells with the Quick-DNA Microprep Kit. Amplification of TCRbeta DNA was done with the immunoSEQ hsTCRbeta kit, following the protocol from the manufacturer. An Illumina MiSeq instrument was used to sequence the TCRbeta libraries. As for how the authors treated the data: Once out-of-frame sequences had been removed, 2,200,000 or so distinct TCRbeta sequences were left, which works out to an average of about 67,000 per individual. Each individual was scored by the count of around 160 previously reported CMV-associated TCRbeta sequences and the total productive distinct TCRbeta count. A beta-binomial model was reimplemented in Python, and random forests from scikit-learn, run with default parameters, were trained on data from the US cohort. Classifier performance on the Belgian cohort was summarized as median AUC with percentile confidence intervals over 10,000 bootstrap iterations. Sourced from immuneACCESS, this table was stored by TCRdb with only in-frame sequences that have V and J called. A share of the clones is absent; for the studies checked, an unresolved V gene accounts for under half, and the remainder has no known explanation. Clone size and the V and J calls come from that table; the DNA yielded D and trimming. The sample data list over 65,000 clones, and approximately 78% of these were observed just once. 2.5% to 3% of the sample is taken by the ten largest.

The TCR originated in an adult in good health and CMV-seropositive. Rearrangement joined TRBV1 to TRBJ1-1; TRBD1 is taken as the D call from the table, unchecked against the DNA. TRBV1 is recorded as a pseudogene. The sequenced sample consisted of memory CD4+ T cells from blood. In nucleotide form, the sequence is TGCACCAGCAGCCCGGACAGCCCGAACACTGAAGCTTTCTTT. The encoded protein is CTSSPDSPNTEAFF.